What follows is one TCR beta chain and its context. As yet, its antigen is unknown. TCRdb's table, derived via immunoSEQ multiplex PCR, lists solely in-frame clones and lacks some. The top ten hold around 1.5% of the sample, which has under 20,000 clones, 91% seen once. The V end lost 7 bases, the J end lost 9 bases, and 22 bases lay between the germline ends. CDR1 is MDHEN, CDR2 SYDVKM, per germline. This CDR3 has 15 residues. This record belongs to a study of monozygotic twins with cystic fibrosis. Study results and caveats: Clonality was generally low (median roughly 0.0095), higher in the most severe patients. Age, concordance and disease severity did not associate with shared CDR3 numbers.

The sequence was collected from a girl aged 2-9 years with cystic fibrosis. Material for sequencing was blood. The rearrangement joins TRBV28 to TRBJ2-4; D perhaps matches TRBD1 (6 bases). The DNA of the CDR3 is TGTGCCAGCACCACCCCCCCCTTTACAGGGAGCATTCAGTACTTC. Protein product: CASTTPPFTGSIQYF.